A selection of T cell receptor beta chains follows, all from one sample in a study of OX40 agonist ivuxolimab in advanced cancers. Only in-frame clones appear in the TCRdb table, and some are missing; sequencing was by immunoSEQ multiplex PCR. The table records 80,000 or so clones, about 90% of them present only once. Here the sequenced sample was CD4+ or CD8+ T cells sorted from blood, taken in a trial of the OX40 agonist ivuxolimab. These receptor sequences come from an adult with an advanced solid tumor such as melanoma, head and neck, liver or kidney cancer. Both conserved end residues are part of each CDR3. D genes are given only for firm matches. For some rows the clone size is stated as once, few or many, or as a class when expanded; others skip it.

clone size: -; D gene: TRBD1; J gene: TRBJ1-5; V gene: TRBV19; CDR3 DNA: TGTGCCAGTACGAACCGGGACAGGGAGAATCAGCCCCAGCATTTT; CDR3 protein: CASTNRDRENQPQHF
clone size: -; D gene: -; J gene: TRBJ2-7; V gene: TRBV19; CDR3 DNA: TGTGCCAGTAGTATGGAGACGGGCGGTCCTCCCTACGAGCAGTACTTC; CDR3 protein: CASSMETGGPPYEQYF
clone size: -; D gene: -; J gene: TRBJ2-2; V gene: TRBV2; CDR3 DNA: TGTGCCAGCAGTGAACTGGGCAGCGCGAACACCGGGGAGCTGTTTTTT; CDR3 protein: CASSELGSANTGELFF
clone size: -; D gene: -; J gene: TRBJ2-7; V gene: TRBV14; CDR3 DNA: TGTGCCCCCCCAGTTAGCTCCTACGAGCAGTACTTC; CDR3 protein: CAPPVSSYEQYF
clone size: few; D gene: TRBD1; J gene: TRBJ1-5; V gene: TRBV19; CDR3 DNA: TGTGCCTGTGGACAGGATAGCAATCAGCCCCAGCATTTT; CDR3 protein: CACGQDSNQPQHF
clone size: once; D gene: TRBD2; J gene: TRBJ2-3; V gene: TRBV7-3; CDR3 DNA: TGTGCCAGCAGCCGCGGGGGGGCCAGCACAGATACGCAGTATTTT; CDR3 protein: CASSRGGASTDTQYF
clone size: -; D gene: -; J gene: TRBJ1-2; V gene: TRBV11-2; CDR3 DNA: TGTGCCAGCAGCTTAGTCGTCCAAAACTATGGCTACACCTTC; CDR3 protein: CASSLVVQNYGYTF
clone size: -; D gene: TRBD2; J gene: TRBJ2-3; V gene: TRBV6-1; CDR3 DNA: TGTGCCAGCAGTGAAGCCCCGCGTCCTAGCGGGGGGCGGGGCACAGATACGCAGTATTTT; CDR3 protein: CASSEAPRPSGGRGTDTQYF
clone size: -; D gene: -; J gene: TRBJ2-5; V gene: TRBV1; CDR3 DNA: TGCACCAGCAGCCAAGAACTAGCACGCGAGACCCAGTACTTC; CDR3 protein: CTSSQELARETQYF
clone size: -; D gene: -; J gene: TRBJ1-1; V gene: TRBV29-1; CDR3 DNA: TGCAGCGTTTTTAGGACGAGGACAGTTAACGGTGAAGCTTTCTTT; CDR3 protein: CSVFRTRTVNGEAFF
clone size: -; D gene: -; J gene: TRBJ2-5; V gene: TRBV2; CDR3 DNA: TGTGCCAGCAGTGAACTCCTCCAGGGGACCCAGTACTTC; CDR3 protein: CASSELLQGTQYF
clone size: -; D gene: -; J gene: TRBJ1-6; V gene: TRBV5-1; CDR3 DNA: TGCGCCAGCAGCTTGGAGGGTATTCGGGGCTCCTATAATTCACCCCTCCACTTT; CDR3 protein: CASSLEGIRGSYNSPLHF
clone size: -; D gene: -; J gene: TRBJ2-3; V gene: TRBV7-9; CDR3 DNA: TGTGCCAGCAGCCTGCCTTTAGTCACAGATACGCAGTATTTT; CDR3 protein: CASSLPLVTDTQYF
clone size: -; D gene: -; J gene: TRBJ2-3; V gene: TRBV5-6; CDR3 DNA: TGTGCCAGCCTCCGGGATGACACAGATACGCAGTATTTT; CDR3 protein: CASLRDDTDTQYF
clone size: -; D gene: TRBD1; J gene: TRBJ2-5; V gene: TRBV5-4; CDR3 DNA: TGTGCCAGCAGCTCCCGACAGGGCGAGACCCAGTACTTC; CDR3 protein: CASSSRQGETQYF
clone size: -; D gene: TRBD2; J gene: TRBJ2-1; V gene: TRBV11-3; CDR3 DNA: TGTGCCAGCAGCTCCGTAGCGGGGGTCTCCTACAATGAGCAGTTCTTC; CDR3 protein: CASSSVAGVSYNEQFF
clone size: -; D gene: -; J gene: TRBJ1-6; V gene: TRBV21-1; CDR3 DNA: TGTGCCAGCAGCAAAGCGATTGGGTTTCTCCCAATTCAGGCCCTCCACTTT; CDR3 protein: CASSKAIGFLPIQALHF